What follows describes a single T cell receptor beta chain. Its antigen is not identified. Only in-frame clones appear in the TCRdb table, and some are missing; sequencing was by immunoSEQ multiplex PCR. The sample records 130,000 or so clones, roughly 91% being singletons. The data derive from a study of cytomegalovirus exposure and HLA in healthy donors. Study-level points and caveats: First-cohort TCR clusters were later found to tend to co-occur in the 120 or so validation repertoires. A few chains tied to CMV proved CMV antigen-specific in vitro. Accounts indicate the classifier identified cytomegalovirus status with strong specificity and sensitivity.

Material for sequencing was PBMCs. This clonotype was sampled from a man aged 30 to 45 in good health and CMV-seronegative.

In nucleotides, the CDR3 is TGTGCCAGCAGCCCTGGACAGGGAGCCTACGAGCAGTACTTC. It specifies CASSPGQGAYEQYF. This chain connects TRBV7-9 to TRBJ2-7, with TRBD1 identical over 8 bases. The CDR3 extends over 14 amino acids. Germline values: CDR1 SEHNR, CDR2 FQNEAQ (reference sequence). The ends lost 5 bases at V and 2 bases at J; junction bases unmatched: 5.